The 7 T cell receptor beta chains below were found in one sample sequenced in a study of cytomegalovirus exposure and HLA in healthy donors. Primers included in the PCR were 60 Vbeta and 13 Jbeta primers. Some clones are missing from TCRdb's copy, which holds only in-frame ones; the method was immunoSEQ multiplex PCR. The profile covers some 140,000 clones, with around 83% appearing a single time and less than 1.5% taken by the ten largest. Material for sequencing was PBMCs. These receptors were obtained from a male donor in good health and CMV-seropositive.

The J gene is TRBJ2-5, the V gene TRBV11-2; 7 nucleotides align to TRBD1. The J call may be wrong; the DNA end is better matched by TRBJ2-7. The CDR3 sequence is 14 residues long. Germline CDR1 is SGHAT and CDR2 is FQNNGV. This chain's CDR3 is CASSLTRGNYEQYF. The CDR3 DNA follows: TGTGCCAGCAGCTTAACCAGGGGGAACTACGAGCAGTACTTC.

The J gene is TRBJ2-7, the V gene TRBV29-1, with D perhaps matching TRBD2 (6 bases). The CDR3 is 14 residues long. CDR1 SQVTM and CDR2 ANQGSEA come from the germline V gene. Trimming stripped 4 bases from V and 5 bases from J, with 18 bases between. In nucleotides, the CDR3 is TGCAGCGTTGCCCCGAGGATGGGAGGTCACGAGCAGTACTTC. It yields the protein CSVAPRMGGHEQYF.

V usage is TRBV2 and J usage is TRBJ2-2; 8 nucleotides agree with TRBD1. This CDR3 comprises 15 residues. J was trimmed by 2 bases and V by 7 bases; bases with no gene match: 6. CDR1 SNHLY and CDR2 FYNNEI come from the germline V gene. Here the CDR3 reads CASTGQVFNTGELFF. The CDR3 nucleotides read TGTGCCAGCACGGGACAGGTCTTTAACACCGGGGAGCTGTTTTTT. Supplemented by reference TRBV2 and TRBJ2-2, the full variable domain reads EPEVTQTPSHQVTQMGQEVILRCVPISNHLYFYWYRQILGQKVEFLVSFYNNEISEKSEIFDDQFSVERPDGSNFTLKIRSTKLEDSAMYFCASTGQVFNTGELFFGEGSRLTVL.

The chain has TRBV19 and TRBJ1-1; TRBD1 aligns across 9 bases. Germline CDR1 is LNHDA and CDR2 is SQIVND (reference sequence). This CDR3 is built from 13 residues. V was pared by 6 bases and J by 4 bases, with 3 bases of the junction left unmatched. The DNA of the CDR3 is TGTGCCAGTAGACAGGGGGCGGTCACTGAAGCTTTCTTT. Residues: CASRQGAVTEAFF. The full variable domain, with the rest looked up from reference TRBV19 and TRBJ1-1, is DGGITQSPKYLFRKEGQNVTLSCEQNLNHDAMYWYRQDPGQGLRLIYYSQIVNDFQKGDIAEGYSVSREKKESFPLTVTSAQKNPTAFYLCASRQGAVTEAFFGQGTRLTVV.

The CDR3 DNA is TGTGCCACCAGCAGAGGACAGCGGGGGTCAGATACGCAGTATTTT. Its protein product is CATSRGQRGSDTQYF. The chain recombines TRBV15 with TRBJ2-3, with TRBD2 identical over 8 bases. The V gene end was trimmed by 1 base and the J gene end by 4 bases; junction bases not matched to a gene: 4. Germline V gives CDR1 LNHNV, CDR2 YYDKDF (reference sequence). The CDR3 covers 15 residues.

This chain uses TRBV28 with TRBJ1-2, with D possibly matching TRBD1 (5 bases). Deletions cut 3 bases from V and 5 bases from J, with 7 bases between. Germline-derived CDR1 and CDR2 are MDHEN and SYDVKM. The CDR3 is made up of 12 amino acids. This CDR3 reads CASSFGGYGYTF. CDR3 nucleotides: TGTGCCAGCAGTTTCGGGGGGTATGGCTACACCTTC.

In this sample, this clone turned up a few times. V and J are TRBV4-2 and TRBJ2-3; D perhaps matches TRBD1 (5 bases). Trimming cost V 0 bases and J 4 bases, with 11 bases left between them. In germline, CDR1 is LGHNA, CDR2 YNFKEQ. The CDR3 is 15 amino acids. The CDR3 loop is CASSQDGAGPDTQYF. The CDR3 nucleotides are TGTGCCAGCAGCCAAGATGGGGCAGGACCAGATACGCAGTATTTT.